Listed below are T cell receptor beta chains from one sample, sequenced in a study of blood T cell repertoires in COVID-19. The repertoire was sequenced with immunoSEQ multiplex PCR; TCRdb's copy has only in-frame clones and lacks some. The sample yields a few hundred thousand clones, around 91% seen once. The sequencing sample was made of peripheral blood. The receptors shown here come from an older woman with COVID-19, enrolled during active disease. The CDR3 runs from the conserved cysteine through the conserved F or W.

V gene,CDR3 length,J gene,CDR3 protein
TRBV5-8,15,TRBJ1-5,CASSSRGRGNQPQHF
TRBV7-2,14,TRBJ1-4,CASSLSAGGEKLFF
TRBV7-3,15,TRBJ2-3,CASSLSGGASDTQYF
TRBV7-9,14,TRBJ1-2,CASSSTYLHYGYTF
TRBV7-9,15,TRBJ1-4,CASSLRQGAAEKLFF
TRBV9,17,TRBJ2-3,CASSAGLAGGRRDTQYF
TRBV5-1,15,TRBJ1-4,CASSSTTAQGRVLFF
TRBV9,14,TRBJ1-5,CASSDTGGGQPQHF
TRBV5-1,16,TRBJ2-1,CASSLTLAGLGNEQFF
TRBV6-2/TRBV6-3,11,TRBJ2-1,CASSNSHHQFF
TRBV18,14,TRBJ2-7,CASSRDRASYEQYF
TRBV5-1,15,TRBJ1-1,CASSLVGQMNTEAFF
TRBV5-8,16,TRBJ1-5,CASGSASRYSNQPQHF
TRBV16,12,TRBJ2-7,CASSSGPYEQYF
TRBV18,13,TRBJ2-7,CASSGTGDGEQYF
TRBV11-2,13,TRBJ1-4,CASSPGTVGELFF
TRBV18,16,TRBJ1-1,CASSPLLLAGDTEAFF
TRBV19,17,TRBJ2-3,CASSRVILPSSTDTQYF
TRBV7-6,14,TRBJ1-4,CASSFSRPNEKLFF
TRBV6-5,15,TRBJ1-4,CASSTTGFNQKKLFF
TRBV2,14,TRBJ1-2,CASSDRRASHGYTF
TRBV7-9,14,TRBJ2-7,CASSSRGTQYEQYF
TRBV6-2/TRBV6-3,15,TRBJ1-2,CASSLPGTANYGYTF
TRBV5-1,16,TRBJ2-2,CASSPGTSGGTGELFF
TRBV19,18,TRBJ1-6,CASSTQDRVSSYNSPLHF
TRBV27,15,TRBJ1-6,CASSLLGDSNSPLHF
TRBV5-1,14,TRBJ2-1,CASSLAGTGNEQFF
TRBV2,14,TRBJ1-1,CASSLLSGETEAFF
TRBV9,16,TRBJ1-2,CASSVDVSGLNYGYTF
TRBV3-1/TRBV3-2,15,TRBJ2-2,CASSQASGGTGELFF
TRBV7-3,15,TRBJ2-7,CASSPPRDRVPKQYF
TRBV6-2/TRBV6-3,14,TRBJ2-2,CASSAQREVGELFF
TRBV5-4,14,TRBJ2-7,CASSTTGGSYEQYF
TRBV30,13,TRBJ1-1,CAGGGQMNTEAFF
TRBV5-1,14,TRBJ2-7,CASSEVQGWSEQYF
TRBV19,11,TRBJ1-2,CASGGRGGYTF
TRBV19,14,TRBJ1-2,CASSAQGAGYGYTF
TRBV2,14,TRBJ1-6,CASSTQTTNSPLHF
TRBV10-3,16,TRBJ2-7,CAISESRGLMGYEQYF